This TCR beta chain was captured in a study of CD8 T cells in ankylosing spondylitis. Findings of the study overall: Characteristic, it appeared, of ankylosing spondylitis blood was a TCR beta motif of about eight highly homologous variants. As reported, disease-linked clones showed significant enrichment in matched ankylosing spondylitis synovial fluid.

V was trimmed by 7 bases and J by 0 bases, leaving 9 bases between them. CDR3 length: 13 amino acids. The germline V gene has CDR1 SGHTA and CDR2 FQGNSA. Quantitative 5'-RACE was performed with molecular barcodes, and it yielded the TCR beta libraries. Using its own MiXCR run on the 5' RACE reads, TCRdb lists one record per CDR3 protein. The sample carries 500,000 to 650,000 distinct CDR3 sequences, approximately 5.3% recorded once. About this clonotype itself: Its target is unknown.

The TCR was taken from a male donor with ankylosing spondylitis. Sequenced material: blood, either unsorted or a sorted T cell fraction (not recorded which). The gene calls are TRBV7-2 and TRBJ1-1; possible D gene TRBD1, 6 bases. DNA of the CDR3: TGTGCCAGCAACAGGGCTATGAACACTGAAGCTTTCTTT. It yields the protein CASNRAMNTEAFF. Filled out from reference TRBV7-2 and TRBJ1-1, the complete variable domain reads GAGVSQSPSNKVTEKGKDVELRCDPISGHTALYWYRQSLGQGLEFLIYFQGNSAPDKSGLPSDRFSAERTGGSVSTLTIQRTQQEDSAVYLCASNRAMNTEAFFGQGTRLTVV.